This T cell receptor (beta chain) was profiled in a study of response to subunit inactivated influenza vaccine. Whole-study results and caveats: Researchers suggested that each seasonal influenza vaccination recruits few new T cells.

This clonotype occurred many times. The antigen is unknown. TCRdb re-called the RT-PCR reads through MiXCR, storing one row per CDR3 protein. The data hold fewer than 650,000 distinct CDR3 sequences, with under 15% observed a single time. V was clipped by 4 bases and J by 4 bases, with 14 bases between them. The CDR3 extends over 15 amino acids. The sequence came from a man aged 45 to 65 who received an inactivated influenza vaccine. The sample consisted of PBMCs from blood, taken about 6 weeks after vaccination. The rearrangement uses TRBV12-3 or TRBV12-4 and TRBJ2-1; D possibly matches TRBD1 or TRBD2 (5 bases each). The CDR3 reads CASSSASGRYNEQFF. The CDR3 coding sequence is TGTGCCAGCAGTTCCGCATCGGGACGATACAATGAGCAGTTCTTC.